This is a list of T cell receptor beta chains from one sample in a study of blood T cells in healthy people across ages. TCRdb re-analysed the 5' RACE reads in MiXCR, keeping a single row per CDR3 protein. The sample yields about 900,000 distinct CDR3 sequences, approximately 49% seen once. Sample: blood. Source of these receptors: a man aged 25 to 45 in good health. CDR3s include the opening cysteine and the closing phenylalanine or tryptophan.

>TRBJ2-3|13|TRBV9
CASQRINSDTQYF
>TRBJ1-6|16|TRBV6-1
CASRKVTSSYNSPLHF
>TRBJ1-2|15|TRBV6-5
CTSSYYSGQGDGYTF
>TRBJ2-6|16|TRBV12-3/TRBV12-4
CASIRPTVAGANVLTF
>TRBJ2-5|12|TRBV29-1
CSVEPGEETQYF
>TRBJ1-2|15|TRBV6-2/TRBV6-3
CASSYLQGQDYGYTF
>TRBJ2-3|15|TRBV4-1
CASSQVMGNTDTQYF
>TRBJ2-5|14|TRBV20-1
CSASRLAGQETQYF
>TRBJ2-3|13|TRBV7-3
CASRGISTDTRYF
>TRBJ1-1|15|TRBV5-1
CASSLVGTVNTEAFF
>TRBJ2-7|14|TRBV7-2
CASSWEAGEYEQYF
>TRBJ2-2|19|TRBV10-3
CAISRPHRPGATNTGELFF
>TRBJ2-2|14|TRBV9
CASSAGRGTGELFF
>.|14|TRBV14
CASKTGGAGYEQYF
>TRBJ2-1|10|TRBV20-1
CSAGSGFWFF
>TRBJ1-2|15|TRBV12-3/TRBV12-4
CASSLSSRISYGYTF
>TRBJ2-7|11|TRBV29-1
CSAVLAYEQYF
>TRBJ1-1|14|TRBV6-1
CASRLDFGNTEAFF
>TRBJ1-5|16|TRBV7-2
CASSLQGAPSNQPQHF
>TRBJ2-7|15|TRBV3-1
CASSHPGRIDYEQYF
>TRBJ2-5|17|TRBV13
CASSLVGLAGIQETQYF
>TRBJ1-6|15|TRBV20-1
CSARESQGYNSPLHF
>TRBJ2-5|14|TRBV10-3
CAISESPDSNEQYF